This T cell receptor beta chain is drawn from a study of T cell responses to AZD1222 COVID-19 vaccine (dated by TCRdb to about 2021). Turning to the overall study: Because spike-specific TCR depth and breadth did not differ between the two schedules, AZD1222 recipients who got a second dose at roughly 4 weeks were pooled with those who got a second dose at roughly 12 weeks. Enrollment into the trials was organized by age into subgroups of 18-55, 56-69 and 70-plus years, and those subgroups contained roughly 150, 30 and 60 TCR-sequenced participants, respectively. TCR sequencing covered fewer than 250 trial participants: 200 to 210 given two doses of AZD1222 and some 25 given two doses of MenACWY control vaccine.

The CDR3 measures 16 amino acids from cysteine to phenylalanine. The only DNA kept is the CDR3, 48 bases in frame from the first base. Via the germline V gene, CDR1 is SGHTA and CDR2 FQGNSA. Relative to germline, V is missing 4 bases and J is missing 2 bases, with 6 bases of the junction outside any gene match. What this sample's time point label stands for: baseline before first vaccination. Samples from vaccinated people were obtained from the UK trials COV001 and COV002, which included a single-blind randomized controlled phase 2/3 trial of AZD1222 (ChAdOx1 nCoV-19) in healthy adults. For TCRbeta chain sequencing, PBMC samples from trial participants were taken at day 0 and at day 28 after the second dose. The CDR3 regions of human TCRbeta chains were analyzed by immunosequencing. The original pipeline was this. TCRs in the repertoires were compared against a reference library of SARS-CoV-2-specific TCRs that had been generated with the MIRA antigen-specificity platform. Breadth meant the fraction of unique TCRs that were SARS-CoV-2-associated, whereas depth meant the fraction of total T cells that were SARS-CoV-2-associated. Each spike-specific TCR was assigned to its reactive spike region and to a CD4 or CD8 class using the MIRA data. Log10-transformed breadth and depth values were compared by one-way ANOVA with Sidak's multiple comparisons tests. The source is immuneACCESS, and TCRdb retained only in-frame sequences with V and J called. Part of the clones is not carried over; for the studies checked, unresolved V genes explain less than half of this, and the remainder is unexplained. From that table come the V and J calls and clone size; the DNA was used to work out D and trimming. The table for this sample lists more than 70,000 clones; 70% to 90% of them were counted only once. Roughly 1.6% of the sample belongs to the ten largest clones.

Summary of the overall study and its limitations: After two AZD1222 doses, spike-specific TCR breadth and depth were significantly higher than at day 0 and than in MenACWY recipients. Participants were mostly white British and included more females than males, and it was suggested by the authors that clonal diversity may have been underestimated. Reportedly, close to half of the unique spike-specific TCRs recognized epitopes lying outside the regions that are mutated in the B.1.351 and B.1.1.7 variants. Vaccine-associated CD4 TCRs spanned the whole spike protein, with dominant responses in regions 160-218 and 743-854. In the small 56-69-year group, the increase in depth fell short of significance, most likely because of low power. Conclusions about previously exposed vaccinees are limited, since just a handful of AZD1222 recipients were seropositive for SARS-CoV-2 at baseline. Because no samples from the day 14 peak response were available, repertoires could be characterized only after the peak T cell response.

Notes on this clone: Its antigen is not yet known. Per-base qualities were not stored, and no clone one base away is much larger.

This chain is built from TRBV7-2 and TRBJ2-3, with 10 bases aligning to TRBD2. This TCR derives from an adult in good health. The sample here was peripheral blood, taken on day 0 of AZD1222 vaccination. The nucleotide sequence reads TGTGCCAGCAGCTCCCGGACTAGCGGCTACACAGATACGCAGTATTTT. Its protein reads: CASSSRTSGYTDTQYF.